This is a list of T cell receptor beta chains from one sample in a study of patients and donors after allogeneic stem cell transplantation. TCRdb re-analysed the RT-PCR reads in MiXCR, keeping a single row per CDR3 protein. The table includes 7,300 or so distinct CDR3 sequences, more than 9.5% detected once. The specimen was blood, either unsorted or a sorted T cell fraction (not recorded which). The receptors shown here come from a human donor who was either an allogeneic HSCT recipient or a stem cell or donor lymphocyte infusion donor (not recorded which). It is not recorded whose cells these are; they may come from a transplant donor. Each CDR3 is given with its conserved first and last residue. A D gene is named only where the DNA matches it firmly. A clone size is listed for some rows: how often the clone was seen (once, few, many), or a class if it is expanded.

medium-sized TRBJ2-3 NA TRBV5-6 CASSLWGSDSPRKNF TGTGCCAGCAGCTTGTGGGGCTCGGACTCCCCTCGAAAAAATTTT
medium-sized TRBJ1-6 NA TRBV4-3 CASSQEWGGYGSPLHF TGCGCCAGCAGCCAAGAATGGGGGGGGTACGGTTCACCCCTCCACTTT
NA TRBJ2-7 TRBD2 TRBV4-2 CASSPGRGSYREQYF TGTGCCAGCAGCCCAGGGAGGGGTAGTTATCGCGAGCAGTACTTC
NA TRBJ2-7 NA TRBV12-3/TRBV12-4 CASSLDLGALAYEQYF TGTGCCAGCAGTTTAGATCTTGGGGCACTAGCCTACGAGCAGTACTTC
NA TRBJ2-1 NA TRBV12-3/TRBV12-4 CASSFEGEQFF TGTGCCAGCAGTTTCGAAGGTGAGCAGTTCTTC
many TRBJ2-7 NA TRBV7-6 CASSLWATYEQYF TGTGCCAGCAGCTTATGGGCTACATACGAGCAGTACTTC
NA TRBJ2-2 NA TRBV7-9 CASSWTGELFF TGTGCCAGCAGTTGGACCGGGGAGCTGTTTTTT
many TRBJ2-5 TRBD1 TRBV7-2 CASSKTGDETQYF TGTGCCAGCAGCAAGACAGGGGATGAGACCCAGTACTTC
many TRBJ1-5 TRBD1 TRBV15 CATSRGDRDNQPQHF TGTGCCACCAGCAGAGGGGACAGGGACAATCAGCCCCAGCATTTT
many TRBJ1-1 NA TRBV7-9 CASSLRSGPDGTEAFF TGTGCCAGCAGCTTAAGATCTGGCCCGGACGGCACTGAAGCTTTCTTT
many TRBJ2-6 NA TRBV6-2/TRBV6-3 CASSYPPGTVPLGANVLTF TGTGCCAGCAGTTACCCCCCAGGAACAGTTCCGCTTGGGGCCAACGTCCTGACTTTC
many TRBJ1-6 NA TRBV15 CATSRDQWGGLHF TGTGCCACCAGCAGAGACCAATGGGGAGGCCTCCACTTT
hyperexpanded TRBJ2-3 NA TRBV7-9 CASSLDVAGLTDTQYF TGTGCCAGCAGCTTAGACGTGGCCGGACTTACAGATACGCAGTATTTT
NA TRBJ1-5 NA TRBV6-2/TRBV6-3 CATDNARNQPQHF TGTGCCACCGACAACGCTCGCAATCAGCCCCAGCATTTT
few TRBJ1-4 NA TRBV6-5 CASRRNEKLFF TGTGCCAGCAGGAGAAATGAAAAACTGTTTTTT
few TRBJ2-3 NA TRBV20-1 CSAYREGPDTQYF TGCAGTGCGTATAGAGAGGGCCCAGATACGCAGTATTTT
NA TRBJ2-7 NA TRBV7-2 CASSLAGDSPYEQYF TGTGCCAGCAGCTTAGCCGGAGACTCACCCTACGAGCAGTACTTC
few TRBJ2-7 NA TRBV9 CASSVGESSYEQYF TGTGCCAGCAGCGTAGGAGAGTCGTCCTACGAGCAGTACTTC
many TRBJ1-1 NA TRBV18 CASSPTGGENTEAFF TGTGCCAGCTCACCGACCGGGGGGGAGAACACTGAAGCTTTCTTT
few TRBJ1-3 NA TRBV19 CASSIDVPGSGNTIYF TGTGCCAGTTCCATCGATGTCCCAGGCTCCGGAAACACCATATATTTT
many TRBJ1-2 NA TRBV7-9 CASSPNPRGAYGYTF TGTGCCAGCAGTCCAAACCCAAGGGGGGCCTATGGCTACACCTTC
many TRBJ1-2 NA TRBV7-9 CASFSGRMGYGYTF TGTGCCAGCTTTTCCGGACGGATGGGATATGGCTACACCTTC
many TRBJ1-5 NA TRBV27 CASRPGTISNQPQHF TGTGCCAGCAGACCCGGGACAATTAGCAATCAGCCCCAGCATTTT
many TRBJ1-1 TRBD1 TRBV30 CAWSPRGDSAFF TGTGCCTGGAGTCCCAGGGGGGACTCGGCTTTCTTT
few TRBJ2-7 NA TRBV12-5 CASGLAIGGFGYEQYF TGTGCTAGTGGTTTGGCCATCGGAGGGTTCGGGTACGAGCAGTACTTC
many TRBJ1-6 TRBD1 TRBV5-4 CASSGPGGENSPLHF TGTGCCAGCAGCGGGCCAGGGGGCGAGAATTCACCCCTCCACTTT